This is a list of T cell receptor beta chains from one sample in a study of response to subunit inactivated influenza vaccine. MiXCR, applied by TCRdb to the RT-PCR reads, yields one record per CDR3 protein. The data show roughly 520,000 distinct CDR3 sequences, approximately 24% seen once. The source was CD4+ T cells sorted from PBMCs, collected about 5 days after vaccination. Receptors were obtained from a man between 45 and 60 years old who received an inactivated influenza vaccine. CDR3s include the opening cysteine and the closing phenylalanine or tryptophan. A D gene is named only where the DNA matches it firmly. Clone size is stated in some rows and not others, as once, few, many or a class when expanded.

>NA|15|TRBD1|TRBJ2-1|TRBV9
TGTGCCAGCAGCCCGGGACAGGGGAAATACAATGAGCAGTTCTTC
CASSPGQGKYNEQFF
>few|16|TRBD1|TRBJ1-6|TRBV7-2
TGTGCCAGCAGCTCGGGGGGGACAGGAAATAATTCACCCCTCCACTTT
CASSSGGTGNNSPLHF
>NA|12|TRBD1|TRBJ1-2|TRBV29-1
TGCAGCGACCGACAGGGGAGCTATGGCTACACCTTC
CSDRQGSYGYTF
>few|16|TRBD1|TRBJ1-1|TRBV27
TGTGCCAGCAGAAGCGGAAGCCGGGACAGGGGCACTGAAGCTTTCTTT
CASRSGSRDRGTEAFF
>few|14|TRBD1|TRBJ1-3|TRBV20-1
TGCAGTGCAGGACAGGGCCAACCCGGCGACACCATATATTTT
CSAGQGQPGDTIYF
>NA|15|NA|TRBJ2-7|TRBV11-2
TGTGCCAGCAGCTTAGGTCCTATGGCGGCCTACGAGCAGTACTTC
CASSLGPMAAYEQYF
>NA|16|NA|TRBJ2-7|TRBV5-1
TGCGCCAGCAGCTTCTCGGGGCGTAATGTTCGCTACGAGCAGTACTTC
CASSFSGRNVRYEQYF
>NA|15|NA|TRBJ2-2|TRBV5-1
TGCGCCAGCAGCCCGGGGGTCCCGAACACCGGGGAGCTGTTTTTT
CASSPGVPNTGELFF
>few|16|TRBD2|TRBJ2-5|TRBV29-1
TGCAGCGTTGGTCGGTGGGCTAGCGGGGAGCAAGAGACCCAGTACTTC
CSVGRWASGEQETQYF
>NA|14|NA|TRBJ2-7|TRBV20-1
TGCAGTGCTAGAGATGGGGACGGCCCCTACGAGCAGTACTTC
CSARDGDGPYEQYF
>NA|11|NA|TRBJ2-7|TRBV28
TGTGCCAGCAAGAGGGGGTACGAGCAGTACTTC
CASKRGYEQYF
>few|15|TRBD2|TRBJ2-7|TRBV4-1
TGCGCCAGCAGCCAGTGGCGGGGGGGTCGATACGAGCAGTACTTC
CASSQWRGGRYEQYF
>NA|15|NA|TRBJ2-3|TRBV20-1
TGCAGTGCTACCAAACCTCCCGCAACCACAGATACGCAGTATTTT
CSATKPPATTDTQYF
>once|18|NA|TRBJ2-1|TRBV11-1
TGTGCCAGCAGCTTTATCAGTGTTGGCGCGTCCTCCTACAATGAGCAGTTCTTC
CASSFISVGASSYNEQFF
>few|17|NA|TRBJ2-1|TRBV10-3
TGTGCCATCAGTGGGGGCGGAGGCTCCAGCTCCTACAATGAGCAGTTCTTC
CAISGGGGSSSYNEQFF
>many|15|NA|TRBJ2-1|TRBV5-5
TGTGCCAGCAGCTTGGAAGCGAGATCTTACAATGAGCAGTTCTTC
CASSLEARSYNEQFF
>NA|15|NA|TRBJ2-5|TRBV28
TGTGCCAGCAGTTTGGCGGGGCGCGCCCCCGAGACCCAGTACTTC
CASSLAGRAPETQYF
>few|11|NA|TRBJ2-2|TRBV5-1
TGCGCCAGCAGCAACACCTGGGAGCTGTTTTTT
CASSNTWELFF
>NA|18|TRBD1|TRBJ2-3|TRBV14
TGTGCCAGCAGAAACTCACTACACCAGGGACAGGGGACGGATACGCAGTATTTT
CASRNSLHQGQGTDTQYF
>few|13|NA|TRBJ2-3|TRBV5-5
TGTGCCAGCAGCTTCGAAGTTGCAGATACGCAGTATTTT
CASSFEVADTQYF
>few|19|NA|TRBJ2-1|TRBV29-1
TGCAGCGTTGATCGCGACCCAATTAAACCGCATTTCTCCTACAATGAGCAGTTCTTC
CSVDRDPIKPHFSYNEQFF
>NA|15|TRBD2|TRBJ2-3|TRBV3-1
TGTGCCAGCAGCCAAGCGGGGGGGCGCACAGATACGCAGTATTTT
CASSQAGGRTDTQYF
>many|13|NA|TRBJ2-1|TRBV12-3/TRBV12-4
TGTGCCAGCAGTTTAGAGGTGTACAATGAGCAGTTCTTC
CASSLEVYNEQFF
>NA|15|TRBD1|TRBJ1-6|TRBV20-1
TGCAGTGCTAGAGACCACAGGGGTAATAATTCACCCCTCCACTTT
CSARDHRGNNSPLHF
>few|13|NA|TRBJ2-7|TRBV4-2
TGTGCCAGCAGCCAAGAACAGGAGCGTGAGCAGTACTTC
CASSQEQEREQYF
>NA|16|NA|TRBJ1-1|TRBV18
TGTGCCAGCTCACCGTTCGGGGGCGTTAAGAACACTGAAGCTTTCTTT
CASSPFGGVKNTEAFF
>few|14|NA|TRBJ2-1|TRBV24-1
TGTGCCACCAGTGCTTATGACTATCAAAATGAGCAGTTCTTC
CATSAYDYQNEQFF
>NA|16|NA|TRBJ2-3|TRBV24-1
TGTGCCACCAGTGACTCAACACTAGCCGGAGGGGATACGCAGTATTTT
CATSDSTLAGGDTQYF
>NA|16|TRBD1|TRBJ2-5|TRBV12-3/TRBV12-4
TGTGCCAGCAGCCCTGGGACAGCTCCCCAATTGGAGACCCAGTACTTC
CASSPGTAPQLETQYF
>NA|15|TRBD2|TRBJ2-5|TRBV2
TGTGCCAGCAGCGGACGCGGGAGGGCCGAGGAGACCCAGTACTTC
CASSGRGRAEETQYF
>few|14|NA|TRBJ1-1|TRBV27
TGTGCCAGCAGTTTTTCAGGTCAGGGTAGCCGGGCTTTCTTT
CASSFSGQGSRAFF
>NA|16|TRBD2|TRBJ2-7|TRBV6-4
TGTGCCACCCCACGGACTAGCGGGGGGTATCCCTACGAGCAGTACTTC
CATPRTSGGYPYEQYF
>NA|18|NA|TRBJ2-7|TRBV6-5
TGTGCCAGCAGTTACACCGTGTTTGGGGCCTCGAGCTCCTACGAGCAGTACTTC
CASSYTVFGASSSYEQYF
>NA|13|NA|TRBJ1-4|TRBV29-1
TGCAGCGTTGGGGTGCACAGTAATGAAAAACTGTTTTTT
CSVGVHSNEKLFF
>NA|15|NA|TRBJ2-2|TRBV9
TGTGCCAGCAGCGCCCGCCTGAAACAGGGTGGGGAGCTGTTTTTT
CASSARLKQGGELFF
>NA|14|TRBD1|TRBJ2-3|TRBV20-1
TGCAGTGCTAGAATAACAGGGGTGGCAGATACGCAGTATTTT
CSARITGVADTQYF
>few|15|TRBD1|TRBJ2-2|TRBV9
TGTGCCAGCAGCGTAGGTCAGGGGGCCACCGGGGAGCTGTTTTTT
CASSVGQGATGELFF
>NA|17|TRBD2|TRBJ2-2|TRBV5-1
TGCGCCAGCAGCTTGGCTACTAGCGGAGCGAACACCGGGGAGCTGTTTTTT
CASSLATSGANTGELFF
>many|14|NA|TRBJ1-4|TRBV12-3/TRBV12-4
TGTGCCAGCAGTCCGGGACAAGGATTGGAAAAACTGTTTTTT
CASSPGQGLEKLFF
>NA|16|TRBD1|TRBJ1-6|TRBV27
TGTGCCAGCAGTCCCTACGTCGGACAGGGGAATTCACCCCTCCACTTT
CASSPYVGQGNSPLHF
>few|12|NA|TRBJ2-7|TRBV7-2
TGTGCCAGCAGCTACAGACCCCACGAGCAGTACTTC
CASSYRPHEQYF
>NA|15|NA|TRBJ2-1|TRBV7-3
TGTGCCAGCAGCTTTGGACAGACGAACTACAATGAGCAGTTCTTC
CASSFGQTNYNEQFF
>NA|15|NA|TRBJ2-2|TRBV4-2
TGTGCCAGCAGCCAAGCAGGGTCGAACACCGGGGAGCTGTTTTTT
CASSQAGSNTGELFF
>many|14|NA|TRBJ2-7|TRBV12-3/TRBV12-4
TGTGCCAGCAGTTCCGTCGGGGACCGCTACGAGCAGTACTTC
CASSSVGDRYEQYF
>few|15|NA|TRBJ2-5|TRBV4-3
TGCGCCAGCAGCCAAGTCTGGGGAATCGGAGAGACCCAGTACTTC
CASSQVWGIGETQYF
>few|17|NA|TRBJ2-7|TRBV5-1
TGCGCCAGCAGCCCGGGGCCCGGACTTAACCCGTCCTACGAGCAGTACTTC
CASSPGPGLNPSYEQYF
>NA|14|TRBD1|TRBJ1-5|TRBV7-2
TGTGCCAGCAGCTCCACAGGGGGCCATCAGCCCCAGCATTTT
CASSSTGGHQPQHF
>NA|17|NA|TRBJ2-2|TRBV2
TGTGCCAGCACCGTGCGTGTCACAATCGATAACACCGGGGAGCTGTTTTTT
CASTVRVTIDNTGELFF
>few|13|NA|TRBJ2-5|TRBV29-1
TGCAGCGTTATGGGACGGTACCAAGAGACCCAGTACTTC
CSVMGRYQETQYF
>few|13|NA|TRBJ2-5|TRBV6-1
TGTGCCAGCAGTGTCCCAGCCCAAGAGACCCAGTACTTC
CASSVPAQETQYF
>few|14|TRBD2|TRBJ2-7|TRBV5-1
TGCGCCAGCAGCTCGGGACTAGCAGAATACGAGCAGTACTTC
CASSSGLAEYEQYF
>many|16|TRBD1|TRBJ1-1|TRBV7-9
TGTGCCAGCAGCCGTAGTTCCGGGACAGGGGGCACTGAAGCTTTCTTT
CASSRSSGTGGTEAFF
>few|13|NA|TRBJ2-3|TRBV5-6
TGTGCCAGCACCCAAGTAGGGGGAGATACGCAGTATTTT
CASTQVGGDTQYF
>few|14|TRBD1|TRBJ2-7|TRBV11-2
TGTGCCAGCAGCATCCGGGGCCAGGGGGAAGCGCAGTACTTC
CASSIRGQGEAQYF